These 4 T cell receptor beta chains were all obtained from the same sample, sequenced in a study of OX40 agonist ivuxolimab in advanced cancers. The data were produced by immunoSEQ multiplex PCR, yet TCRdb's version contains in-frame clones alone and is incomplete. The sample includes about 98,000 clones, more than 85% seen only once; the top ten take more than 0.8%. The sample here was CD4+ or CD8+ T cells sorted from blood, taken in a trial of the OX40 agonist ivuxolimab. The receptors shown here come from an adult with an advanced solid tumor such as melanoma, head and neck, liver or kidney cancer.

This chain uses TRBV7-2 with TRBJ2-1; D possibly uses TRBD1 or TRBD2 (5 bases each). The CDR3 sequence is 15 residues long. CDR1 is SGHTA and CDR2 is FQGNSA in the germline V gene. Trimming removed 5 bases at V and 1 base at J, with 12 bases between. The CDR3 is CASSPGTDSYNEQFF. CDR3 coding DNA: TGTGCCAGCAGCCCCGGGACCGATTCCTACAATGAGCAGTTCTTC.

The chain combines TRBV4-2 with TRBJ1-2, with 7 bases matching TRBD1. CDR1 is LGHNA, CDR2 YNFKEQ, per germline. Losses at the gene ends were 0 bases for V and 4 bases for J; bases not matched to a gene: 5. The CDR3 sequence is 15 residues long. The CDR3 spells CASSQEGQALYGYTF. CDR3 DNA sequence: TGTGCCAGCAGCCAAGAAGGACAGGCACTCTATGGCTACACCTTC.

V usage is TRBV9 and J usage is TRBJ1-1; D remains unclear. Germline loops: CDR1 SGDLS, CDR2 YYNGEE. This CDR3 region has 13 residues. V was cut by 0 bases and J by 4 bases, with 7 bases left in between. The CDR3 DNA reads TGTGCCAGCAGCGTAGCTCCCCGCACTGAAGCTTTCTTT. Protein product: CASSVAPRTEAFF.

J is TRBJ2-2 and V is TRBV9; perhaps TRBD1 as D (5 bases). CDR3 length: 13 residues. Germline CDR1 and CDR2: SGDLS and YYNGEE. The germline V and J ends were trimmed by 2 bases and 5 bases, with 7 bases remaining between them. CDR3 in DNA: TGTGCCAGCAGCGTCAGGGTGACCGGGGAGCTGTTTTTT. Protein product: CASSVRVTGELFF. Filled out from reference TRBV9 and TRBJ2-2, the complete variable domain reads DSGVTQTPKHLITATGQRVTLRCSPRSGDLSVYWYQQSLDQGLQFLIQYYNGEERAKGNILERFSAQQFPDLHSELNLSSLELGDSALYFCASSVRVTGELFFGEGSRLTVL.